This T cell receptor (beta chain) stems from a study of cytomegalovirus exposure and HLA in healthy donors (dated by TCRdb to about 2017). About the study as a whole: An earlier analysis of several hundred of the donors reported approximately 270 Gb of sequence data and 120 million or so unique TCR beta sequences from roughly 180 million T cells. An early release covering roughly 640 HLA-typed donors comprised 300 to 350 gigabases of sequencing data and some 79 million unique TCR sequences. Among the roughly 400 genotyped donors, about 83% belonged to the genetic ancestry cluster associated with self-reported Caucasian donors. The study aimed to test whether signatures of past pathogen exposure could be identified by cataloging public T cell receptors. Using immunosequencing, the study profiled T cell repertoires from around 670 subjects and related those repertoires to cytomegalovirus serostatus. A separate validation cohort of 100 to 150 different subjects was used in addition to the 666-subject first cohort. To predict cytomegalovirus infection status, the study combined high-throughput TCR immunosequencing, statistical association of individual TCRs with disease status, and machine learning. A later analysis re-analyzed previously published TCR beta repertoires from roughly 630 donors and added high-resolution HLA genotyping to study TCR occurrence patterns. The later analysis used no new phenotypic data to find candidate immune exposures, relying instead on TCR beta sequences and their occurrence across donors. An earlier analysis of 587 of the donors applied high-throughput TCR beta sequencing to assess whether each TCR beta V gene segment acted as functional or pseudogenic. Alongside the repertoire data, information on donor age, sex, ethnicity and CMV serostatus was compiled. A later genetic analysis took genome-wide SNP genotypes for about 65% of the 666 donors and used that subset as a discovery cohort. All discovery cohort repertoires had been generated using a single sequencing platform. Class I and class II HLA loci were covered by the typing at four-digit resolution. Typing coverage varied by locus: roughly 629-640 donors for A, B, C, DRB1 and DQB1; roughly 560 for DQA1; more than 600 for DPA1; roughly 470 for DPB1. Several DR-DQ haplotypes were treated as single units for association and clustering because of strong linkage in the cohort. Across 398 genotyped donors of the cohort, an average of about 200,000 unique TCR beta nucleotide sequences per donor were sequenced, and roughly 20% of those sequences were non-productive.

As concerns this clone: Its antigen is unknown. Base qualities are not recorded, but no much larger clone differs from it by a single base.

The library was built by means of the immunoSEQ multiplex PCR assay. A mixture of 60 forward primers for TCR Vbeta segments and 13 reverse primers for TCR Jbeta segments was used in the multiplex PCR. The CDR3 region of rearranged TCR beta genes was amplified from genomic DNA with a multiplex PCR assay. The Illumina HiSeq System was used to sequence the amplified TCR beta libraries as 87-base-pair reads. The published analysis was carried out like this. Across the 670 or so repertoires, a later analysis counted 80 million or so unique TCR beta chains, 9.5 million to 13 million of which were shared by at least two donors. Raw reads were error-corrected and collapsed into unique sequences with a nearest-neighbor algorithm that merged closely related sequences to remove PCR and sequencing errors. Alignment of CDR3 sequences to IMGT reference sequences was used to assign V, D and J gene segments. For a sequence to be retained, a match of at least six nucleotides was required to both a V gene segment and a J gene segment. Rearrangements were classified as productive when the CDR3 lacked stop codons and remained in frame with V and J, and all other rearrangements were classified as non-productive. CDR3 was defined by IMGT convention, running from the second conserved V-encoded cysteine to the conserved J-encoded phenylalanine. The earlier analysis of 450 to 750 of the donors excluded any sequence lacking an unambiguous match to a single V gene segment. An earlier analysis of about 600 of the donors called V segments functional above 56.7% productive rearrangements and segregating when the between-donor standard deviation exceeded 5%. A statistical classification framework was built for diagnosing cytomegalovirus status from the catalog of TCR beta chain sequences. In a later analysis, TCR nucleotide sequences were compared against IMGT/GENE-DB human TR gene sequences so that V and J genes could be assigned. In a later analysis, CDR3 sequences and most-parsimonious VDJ recombination scenarios were assigned using the TCRdist pipeline. In a later analysis, each TCR beta chain was defined by its CDR3 amino acid sequence together with its V-gene family, and reads without a unique V-gene family were excluded. A later analysis removed 500 to 600 highly shared, low-generation-probability nucleotide sequences to deal with suspected cross-contamination and a sequencing artifact. In a later analysis, a clonal expansion index was calculated for each public chain from normalized within-repertoire ranks of inferred template counts. In a later analysis, generation probabilities were computed with a VDJ recombination model fitted to out-of-frame rearrangements, and the resulting probabilities were checked against IGoR. Hypergeometric tests were used in a later analysis to score TCR-TCR, TCR-HLA and TCR-CMV co-occurrence, with a repertoire-size bias correction applied to the TCR pairs. A later analysis estimated false discovery rates by permuting HLA or CMV assignments 20 times. In a later analysis, co-occurring TCRs were grouped using DBSCAN, and TCRdist sequence similarity was added for clustering within HLA-allele-positive subsets. Repertoires with fewer than 30,000 or more than 120,000 public chains were left out of co-occurrence clustering, as were roughly five repertoires with anomalous nucleotide sharing. TCRdb stores this immuneACCESS table with in-frame sequences only. Part of the clones is absent; in the studies checked, under half of the shortfall reflects unresolved V genes, and no reason is known for the rest. V and J calls and clone size are as listed in that table; D and trimming were resolved from the DNA. The sample includes approximately 54,000 clones, with roughly 84% observed a single time. Jointly, the top ten make up less than 4% of the sample.

Study-level results and caveats: The study gave a list of roughly 150 TCR beta chains associated with cytomegalovirus. Several of the top co-occurrence clusters appeared to be linked to parvovirus B19, influenza, CMV and Epstein-Barr virus, according to a later analysis. Cytomegalovirus status was reported to be diagnosed by the classifier with high specificity and sensitivity in both the original and validation cohorts. Linkage disequilibrium might explain the correlated functional status among segregating V segments, but an unknown experimental factor could not be ruled out. Because HLA typing was unavailable for some donors at each locus, only the typed subset was used in association tests. Compared with the 666-donor mean, donors in an Asian-associated ancestry cluster had fewer N-insertions in productive TCRs, according to a later genetic analysis. Immune exposure information for the cohort was limited to CMV serostatus. In an earlier analysis of 587 of the donors, most TCR beta V segments appeared in productive rearrangements about 87% or about 30% of the time, broadly matching IMGT annotations. The authors suggested that the approach could potentially be generalized to other disease states and immunological phenotypes. A later analysis found that HLA-associated TCR beta chains were more clonally expanded and had lower generation probabilities than equally common non-associated chains. When HLA alleles, especially DR and DQ, strongly co-occurred, TCR associations were difficult to assign to individual alleles. Roughly uniform sequencing depth across donors was assumed in presence/absence analyses, although this assumption may not hold. The earlier analysis of about 600 of the donors excluded about 16 rarely observed V segments, including chromosome 9 orphons, because counts were too low. In a later analysis, some 18,000 TCR beta sequences were associated with specific HLA alleles at a false discovery rate of 0.05. Some IMGT-functional V segments, including TRBV6-2 and TRBV6-3, could not be distinguished by the 87-base-pair reads and were therefore excluded. An association between a missense DCLRE1C variant and V-gene and J-gene trimming of TCR beta chains was found in a later genetic analysis and replicated in an independent cohort. In a later analysis, most CMV-associated TCR beta chains were found to appear HLA-restricted, with HLA associations seemingly driven largely by CMV exposure. A further reported finding was that TCR beta sequences accurately predicted the HLA-A and HLA-B alleles for most subjects in the first cohort. While some public TCRs were present in many individuals, most TCR sequences turned up only very rarely across donors. The cohort was sequenced for TCR beta chains only, and without alpha or paired-chain data the features that could be detected were limited. A cluster of highly shared sequence variants was judged likely to represent a technical artifact of the sequencing pipeline. In vitro tests confirmed that a few of the cytomegalovirus-associated TCR beta chains recognize cytomegalovirus antigens. According to a later analysis, TCR association rates differed among HLA loci, with DRB1 alleles showing the most associated TCRs and HLA-C alleles showing the fewest.

The cohort was made up of approximately 700 healthy bone marrow donors. At the time of sampling, every cohort member was nominally healthy, though immune exposures that went unrecorded were likely present. The donor tested CMV seronegative, placing the donor among the 300 to 450 seronegative members of the cohort. A peripheral blood sample was collected from each donor, and TCR beta sequencing was performed on peripheral blood mononuclear cells. The Qiagen DNeasy Blood Extraction Kit was used to extract genomic DNA from the blood cell samples. As encoded in the germline V gene (reference sequence), CDR1 is GTSNPN while CDR2 is SVGIG. Trimming costs V 1 base and J 4 bases, and their ends lie 13 bases apart. From the cysteine through the phenylalanine, the CDR3 covers 14 amino acids. The read is trimmed to its CDR3 DNA, 42 bases read in frame from base 1.

The chain employs TRBV30 and TRBJ2-5; the D segment could be TRBD1, given 5 matching bases. The clonotype comes from a woman under 30 in good health and CMV-seronegative. The specimen was PBMCs. The nucleotides are TGTGCCTGGAGTGGGGGCGGATCCGGAGAGACCCAGTACTTC. The encoded protein is CAWSGGGSGETQYF.